The rows below give T cell receptor beta chains drawn from one sample of a study of blood T cell repertoires in COVID-19. Using immunoSEQ multiplex PCR, the repertoire was profiled, and TCRdb retains in-frame clones only, with some absent. The repertoire includes approximately 290,000 clones, 84% of them detected once, and less than 20% sits in the top ten. Sample: peripheral blood. The receptors were sampled from a person between 70 and 80 years old with COVID-19, enrolled during active disease. CDR3s include the opening cysteine and the closing phenylalanine or tryptophan. D genes are given only for firm matches. The size of a clone is reported for some rows only, either as once, few or many, or as a class for expanded clones.

CDR3 protein,CDR3 DNA,clone size,D gene,J gene,V gene
CASSPPTGNSPLHF,TGTGCCAGCAGCCCCCCGACAGGGAATTCACCCCTCCACTTT,-,TRBD1,TRBJ1-6,TRBV6-5
CASSLGSGANTGELFF,TGCGCCAGCAGCCTGGGAAGCGGGGCCAACACCGGGGAGCTGTTTTTT,-,TRBD2,TRBJ2-2,TRBV5-1
CASSFSGRGSDTQYF,TGTGCCAGCAGCTTTAGCGGGAGGGGGTCAGATACGCAGTATTTT,-,TRBD2,TRBJ2-3,TRBV7-2
CASSEAALQLRSSEQYF,TGTGCCAGCAGTGAAGCTGCTTTACAGCTTCGGTCCTCCGAGCAGTACTTC,-,-,TRBJ2-7,TRBV6-1
CASSQTGGYNQPQHF,TGTGCCAGCAGCCAAACAGGGGGCTACAATCAGCCCCAGCATTTT,-,TRBD1,TRBJ1-5,TRBV25-1
CASFSTGTSGTGELFF,TGTGCCAGCTTTTCCACCGGGACTAGCGGGACCGGGGAGCTGTTTTTT,-,TRBD2,TRBJ2-2,TRBV3-1/TRBV3-2
CASSLSGASTEAFF,TGTGCCAGCAGCTTATCTGGGGCGAGCACTGAAGCTTTCTTT,-,-,TRBJ1-1,TRBV7-2
CASTIGLAAYNEQFF,TGTGCCAGCACTATAGGACTAGCGGCCTACAATGAGCAGTTCTTC,-,TRBD2,TRBJ2-1,TRBV6-5
CASSVESHVVSRPYNEQFF,TGTGCCAGCAGCGTAGAGAGTCACGTAGTGTCGCGTCCCTACAATGAGCAGTTCTTC,once,-,TRBJ2-1,TRBV9
CASSLIEAPTF,TGTGCCAGCAGCTTAATAGAGGCTCCCACCTTC,-,-,TRBJ1-2,TRBV7-2
CASRPRDRGSNQPQHF,TGTGCCAGCAGACCCCGGGACAGGGGCTCCAATCAGCCCCAGCATTTT,-,TRBD1,TRBJ1-5,TRBV19
CASSADIGNTIYF,TGCGCCAGCAGCGCGGATATAGGAAACACCATATATTTT,-,-,TRBJ1-3,TRBV5-1
CASSPSGLTYEQYF,TGTGCCAGCAGTCCGAGCGGACTCACCTACGAGCAGTACTTC,-,-,TRBJ2-7,TRBV7-8
CASHRGENTEAFF,TGCGCCAGTCACAGGGGGGAAAACACTGAAGCTTTCTTT,-,TRBD1,TRBJ1-1,TRBV5-1